This T cell receptor beta chain was profiled in a study of T-cell reconstitution after alpha-beta-depleted transplantation in children. A library of TCRbeta sequences, prepared with unique molecular identifiers, was generated. TCRdb re-called the PCR reads with MiXCR, one entry per CDR3 protein. The sample holds a few hundred thousand distinct CDR3 sequences; under 13% are singletons and the top ten take around 2.4%. The CDR3 covers 11 residues. The germline V gene has CDR1 SQVTM and CDR2 ANQGSEA. V lost 7 bases and J lost 5, with 10 bases in between. The gene calls are TRBV29-1 and TRBJ2-3; D gene uncertain. This TCR was recovered from a human donor who donated a stem cell graft to a child with acute lymphoblastic leukemia. Specimen: PBMCs from the stem cell graft donor, collected from the stem cell graft. As DNA, the CDR3 is TGCAGCGGTGCGATTGAAGATACGCAGTATTTT. It encodes CSGAIEDTQYF.